Here is one TCR beta chain with its context. The antigen it binds to is not known. The entry originates in a study of CXCR3-negative and CXCR3-positive naive CD8 T cells (dated by TCRdb to 2018 to 2020). In terms of the full investigation: In total, 120 million to 150 million TRB reads were obtained, which works out to roughly 1.5 +/- 0.3 million reads per library. Diversity and physicochemical repertoire analyses covered some ten donors pooled from two independent experiments. Naive subsets from roughly 5 donors and memory cells from 3 donors were included in the TRBV-TRBJ cluster analysis.

The CDR3 goes from the cysteine to the phenylalanine over 12 residues. DNA is not recorded here. Sequences PRHDT (CDR1) and FYEKMQ (CDR2) are obtained from the germline V gene (reference sequence). Study-wide conclusions, independent of this receptor: TRB CDR3s from CXCR3-positive naive cells showed higher hydrophobicity (lower Kidera factor 4), lower energy, and higher strength and volume indices than CXCR3-negative naive cells. Similar TRBV-TRBJ usage was shown by naive CXCR3-negative and CXCR3-positive cells from the same donor, whereas distinct patterns were shown by memory cells. CXCR3 expression partially decreased after cryopreservation, so most assays used freshly isolated PBMCs. Because surface CD5, which is linked to self-reactivity in mice, was comparable between the naive subsets, TCR interaction strength was also inferred from the physicochemical properties of TRB CDR3s. Comparably high repertoire diversity was found in both naive subsets, whereas much lower repertoire diversity was found in memory CD8+ T cells.

Instrument on record: NextSeq 550. The Human TCR Profiling Kit (MiLaboratory) was used to make UMI-labeled 5' RACE TRB cDNA libraries. cDNA synthesis used the entire amount of extracted RNA, and PCR amplification then used the entire amount of cDNA produced. Libraries were prepared in parallel with an identical number of PCR cycles. Concerning the study's data processing: With a minimum of two reads required per UMI, MIGEC and MiXCR pulled out about 52,000 +/- 9,100 unique UMI-labeled TRB cDNA molecules from each library. An average of approximately 40,000 +/- 10,000 functional in-frame TRB CDR3 nucleotide clonotypes without stop codons was found per library. After downsampling to 5000 UMI-labeled TRB molecules per sample, diversity metrics such as normalized Shannon-Wiener and Chao1 were calculated in VDJtools. Clonotype-size-weighted physicochemical properties of the central five CDR3 residues (interaction energy, strength, volume and Kidera factor 4) were computed in VDJtools. Following reprocessing of the reads by TCRdb, the data hold one row per CDR3 protein sequence and no DNA is available. TCRdb's processing, not the study's, gives the V and J calls here. The sample's own table lists about 85,000 distinct CDR3 sequences. The top ten hold 0.7% to 1% of the sample.

For every CD8+ T cell subset, a few hundred thousand cells were flow-sorted straight into RLT lysis buffer, and each subset was sorted in triplicate. Naive CD8+ T cells were defined stringently as CD45RO-CCR7+CD27+CD95- to exclude memory contaminants. Peripheral blood mononuclear cells were isolated from buffy coats by standard density gradient centrifugation. A FACSAria III was used to flow-sort naive CD8+ T cells into CXCR3-negative and CXCR3-positive populations. Total RNA was extracted from sorted cells with an RNeasy Mini Kit. Recombination linked TRBV13 to TRBJ2-7; no DNA is available, so the TRBD1 call from TCRdb remains unchecked. The sequence derives from a human donor in good health. Some clones in this sample may be carry-over from other donors' samples. The material sequenced was naive CXCR3+ CD8+ T cells from blood. The label giving this sample's cell subset or site can be read as: CD45RO-CCR7+CD27+CD95- naive CD8+ T cells expressing CXCR3 (TNR3+). The CDR3 has the sequence CASSSPPFEQYF.